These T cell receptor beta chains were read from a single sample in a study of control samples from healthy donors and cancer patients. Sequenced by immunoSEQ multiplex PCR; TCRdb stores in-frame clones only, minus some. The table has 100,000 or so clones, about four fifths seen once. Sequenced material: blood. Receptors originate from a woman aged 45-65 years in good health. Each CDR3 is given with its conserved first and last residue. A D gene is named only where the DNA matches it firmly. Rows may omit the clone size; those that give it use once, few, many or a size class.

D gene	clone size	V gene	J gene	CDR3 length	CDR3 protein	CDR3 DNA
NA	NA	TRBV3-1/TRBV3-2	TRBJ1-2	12	CASSQGWDGYTF	TGTGCCAGCAGCCAAGGGTGGGATGGCTACACCTTC
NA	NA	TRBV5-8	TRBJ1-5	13	CASSLTSNQPQHF	TGTGCCAGCAGCCTCACTAGCAATCAGCCCCAGCATTTT
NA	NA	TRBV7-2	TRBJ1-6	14	CASSRGQLNSPLHF	TGTGCCAGCAGTCGCGGACAGCTTAATTCACCCCTCCACTTT
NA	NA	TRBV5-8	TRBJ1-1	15	CASRPGRGLNTEAFF	TGTGCCAGCCGCCCGGGTAGGGGACTTAACACTGAAGCTTTCTTT
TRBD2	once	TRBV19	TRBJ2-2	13	CASRGAGGGELFF	TGTGCCAGTAGGGGAGCGGGAGGTGGGGAGCTGTTTTTT
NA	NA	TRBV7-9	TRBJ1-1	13	CASSLGMHTEAFF	TGTGCCAGCAGCTTGGGAATGCACACTGAAGCTTTCTTT
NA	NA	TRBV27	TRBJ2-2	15	CASHLSGTNTGELFF	TGTGCCAGCCACCTATCAGGGACGAACACCGGGGAGCTGTTTTTT
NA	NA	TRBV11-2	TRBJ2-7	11	CASSASYEQYF	TGTGCCAGCAGCGCAAGTTACGAGCAGTACTTC
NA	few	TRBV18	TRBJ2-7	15	CASSPGTVSSYEQYF	TGTGCCAGCTCACCAGGGACGGTGAGCTCCTACGAGCAGTACTTC
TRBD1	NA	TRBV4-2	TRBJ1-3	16	CASSQGPGGPGNTIYF	TGTGCCAGCAGCCAGGGGCCAGGGGGACCTGGAAACACCATATATTTT
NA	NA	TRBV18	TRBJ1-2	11	CASSWDLGYTF	TGTGCCAGCTCCTGGGATTTAGGCTACACCTTC
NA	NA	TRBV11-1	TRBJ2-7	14	CASSFGTPSYEQYF	TGTGCCAGCAGCTTCGGCACCCCCTCCTACGAGCAGTACTTC
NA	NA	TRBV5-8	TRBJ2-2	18	CASSLGQGGVFGTGELFF	TGTGCCAGCAGCTTGGGACAGGGCGGGGTATTCGGCACCGGGGAGCTGTTTTTT
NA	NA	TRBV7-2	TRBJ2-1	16	CASSSLGLTTYNEQFF	TGTGCCAGCAGCTCCCTGGGTCTAACCACCTACAATGAGCAGTTCTTC
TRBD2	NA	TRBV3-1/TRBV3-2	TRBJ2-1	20	CASSQESDNSGGAWWDEQFF	TGTGCCAGCAGCCAAGAATCGGATAATAGCGGGGGGGCCTGGTGGGATGAGCAGTTCTTC
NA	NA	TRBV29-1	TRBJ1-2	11	CSASMPYGYTF	TGCAGCGCCTCGATGCCCTATGGCTACACCTTC
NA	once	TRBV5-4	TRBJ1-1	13	CASSFAQNTEAFF	TGTGCCAGCAGCTTTGCACAGAACACTGAAGCTTTCTTT
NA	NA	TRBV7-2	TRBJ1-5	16	CASSSAWGRGNQPQHF	TGTGCCAGCAGCTCAGCCTGGGGGAGGGGCAATCAGCCCCAGCATTTT
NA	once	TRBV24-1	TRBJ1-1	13	CATSDHRDTEAFF	TGTGCCACCAGTGACCACAGGGATACTGAAGCTTTCTTT
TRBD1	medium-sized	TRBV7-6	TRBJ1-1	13	CASSAGGNTEAFF	TGTGCCAGCAGCGCAGGGGGTAACACTGAAGCTTTCTTT
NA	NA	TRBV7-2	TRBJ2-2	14	CASSFLTRPGELFF	TGTGCCAGCAGCTTTCTGACACGGCCCGGGGAGCTGTTTTTT
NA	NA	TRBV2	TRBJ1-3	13	CASSVYSGNTIYF	TGTGCCAGCAGTGTATACTCTGGAAACACCATATATTTT
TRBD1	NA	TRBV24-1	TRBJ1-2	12	CATRDRAAGYTF	TGTGCCACCAGGGACAGGGCGGCTGGCTACACCTTC
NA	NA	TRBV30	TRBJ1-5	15	CAWSVDHSSNQPQHF	TGTGCCTGGAGTGTAGACCACAGTAGCAATCAGCCCCAGCATTTT
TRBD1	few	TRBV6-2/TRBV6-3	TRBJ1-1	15	CASSRAGTGNTEAFF	TGTGCCAGCAGCCGCGCCGGGACAGGGAACACTGAAGCTTTCTTT
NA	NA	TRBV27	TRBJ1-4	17	CASSFFLRGGTNEKLFF	TGTGCCAGCAGTTTCTTTCTCAGGGGAGGCACTAATGAAAAACTGTTTTTT
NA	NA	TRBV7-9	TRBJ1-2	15	CASSQTDRSNYGYTF	TGTGCCAGCAGCCAGACGGACAGAAGCAACTATGGCTACACCTTC
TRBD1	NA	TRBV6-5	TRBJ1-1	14	CASRETGGGTEAFF	TGTGCCAGCAGGGAGACAGGGGGGGGAACTGAAGCTTTCTTT
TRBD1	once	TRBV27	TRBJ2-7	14	CASRETGFTYEQYF	TGTGCCAGCAGGGAGACAGGGTTTACCTACGAGCAGTACTTC
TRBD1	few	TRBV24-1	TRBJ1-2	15	CATSDSGQGGYGYTF	TGTGCCACCAGTGATTCGGGACAGGGGGGCTATGGCTACACCTTC